Listed below are T cell receptor beta chains from one sample, sequenced in a study of T cells in localized non-small cell lung cancer. Data came from immunoSEQ multiplex PCR; TCRdb stores just in-frame clones and leaves some out. The data contain about 25,000 clones, around 88% of them singletons. The specimen was peripheral blood mononuclear cells, collected before any cancer treatment. Every receptor here comes from a woman aged 35-75 years with stage III lung adenocarcinoma. Each CDR3 is given with its conserved first and last residue. D genes are given only for firm matches. A clone size is listed for some rows: how often the clone was seen (once, few, many), or a class if it is expanded.

J gene: TRBJ1-1; D gene: TRBD1; clone size: .; V gene: TRBV18; CDR3 DNA: TGTGCCAGCTCACAACAGGGGCGGACTGAAGCTTTCTTT; CDR3 protein: CASSQQGRTEAFF
J gene: TRBJ1-2; D gene: TRBD1; clone size: .; V gene: TRBV19; CDR3 DNA: TGTGCCAGTAGTTCCTCCGGACAGGGGGTCTATGGCTACACCTTC; CDR3 protein: CASSSSGQGVYGYTF
J gene: TRBJ1-2; D gene: .; clone size: .; V gene: TRBV20-1; CDR3 DNA: TGCAGTGCTAGTGGGGTCTATGGCTACACCTTC; CDR3 protein: CSASGVYGYTF
J gene: TRBJ2-3; D gene: .; clone size: .; V gene: TRBV6-1; CDR3 DNA: TGTGCCAGCAAGGGGGTAGCCACAGATACGCAGTATTTT; CDR3 protein: CASKGVATDTQYF
J gene: TRBJ1-2; D gene: .; clone size: .; V gene: TRBV4-1; CDR3 DNA: TGCGCCAGCAGCCAAGATGCCATGGCAGCCCAGACCCCTATCTATGGCTACACCTTC; CDR3 protein: CASSQDAMAAQTPIYGYTF
J gene: TRBJ1-2; D gene: TRBD1; clone size: once; V gene: TRBV19; CDR3 DNA: TGTGCCAGTAGTTTCCGGGACAGCTATGGCTACACCTTC; CDR3 protein: CASSFRDSYGYTF
J gene: TRBJ1-5; D gene: TRBD1; clone size: .; V gene: TRBV19; CDR3 DNA: TGTGCCAGTAGGATACAGGGGCTAGGCAATCAGCCCCAGCATTTT; CDR3 protein: CASRIQGLGNQPQHF
J gene: TRBJ2-3; D gene: .; clone size: .; V gene: TRBV29-1; CDR3 DNA: TGCAGCGTTGAAGAGTCGGGGCCTGGTACGCAGTATTTT; CDR3 protein: CSVEESGPGTQYF
J gene: TRBJ2-3; D gene: TRBD2; clone size: .; V gene: TRBV7-2; CDR3 DNA: TGTGCCAGCAGCCCATTGGTACGGGGGGGCTACACAGATACGCAGTATTTT; CDR3 protein: CASSPLVRGGYTDTQYF
J gene: TRBJ2-5; D gene: TRBD1; clone size: .; V gene: TRBV5-4; CDR3 DNA: TGTGCCAGCAGCCCAGGGACAGGGGAAGAGACCCAGTACTTC; CDR3 protein: CASSPGTGEETQYF